This TCR beta chain was sequenced during a study of T cell changes during pregnancy in multiple sclerosis (dated by TCRdb to between 2019 and 2020). Broadly, across the study: Changes in the T cell repertoire over the course of pregnancy were examined in this study in women with multiple sclerosis.

Receptor libraries were prepared by the immunoSEQ multiplex PCR assay. TCRdb retrieved this table from immuneACCESS and kept in-frame rearrangements only. Not all clones are present; in checked studies, unresolved V genes account for under half, and no reason is known for the remainder. The sample yields about 70,000 clones; more than 75% were counted once. Of the sample, approximately 1.5% falls within the top ten clones. From its cysteine to its phenylalanine, the CDR3 spans 13 amino acids. Solely the CDR3 DNA is kept, with 39 bases framed from the first base. CDR1 and CDR2 were assigned from the germline V gene as SGHRS and YFSETQ. Deletion took 3 bases off V and 7 bases off J, with a span of 10 bases between the germline ends. For this clone: Its antigen remains undetermined. No much larger clonotype is one base removed from it; base qualities were not supplied.

Sequenced here: peripheral blood, sampled in the third trimester of pregnancy. This sequence originates from a female donor in good health, enrolled as a control in a pregnancy study. This chain joins TRBV5-1 to TRBJ2-2, with no confidently assigned D gene. Read as DNA, the sequence is TGCGCCAGCAGCTCAAGACTGGGCGGGGAGCTGTTTTTT. This gives the protein CASSSRLGGELFF.